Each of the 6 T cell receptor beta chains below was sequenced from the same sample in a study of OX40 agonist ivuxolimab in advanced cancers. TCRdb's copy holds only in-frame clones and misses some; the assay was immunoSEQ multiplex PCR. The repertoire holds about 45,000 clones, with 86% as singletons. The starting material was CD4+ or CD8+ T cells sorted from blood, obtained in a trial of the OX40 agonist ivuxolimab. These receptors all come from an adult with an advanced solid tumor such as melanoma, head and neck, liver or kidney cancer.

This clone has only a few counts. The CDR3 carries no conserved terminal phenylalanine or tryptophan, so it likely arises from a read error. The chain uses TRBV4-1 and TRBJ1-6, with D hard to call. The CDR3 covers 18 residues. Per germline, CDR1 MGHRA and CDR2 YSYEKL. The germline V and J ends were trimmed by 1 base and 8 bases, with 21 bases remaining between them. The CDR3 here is CASSQVLPRAGTYSPLHL. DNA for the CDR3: TGCGCCAGCAGCCAAGTTTTACCTCGTGCGGGCACCTATTCACCCCTCCACCTT.

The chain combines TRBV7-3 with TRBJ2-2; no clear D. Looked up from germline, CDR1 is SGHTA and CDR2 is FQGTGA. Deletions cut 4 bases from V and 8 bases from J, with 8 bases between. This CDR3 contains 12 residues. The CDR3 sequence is CASSSAGGELFF. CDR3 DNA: TGTGCCAGCAGCTCAGCCGGTGGGGAGCTGTTTTTT.

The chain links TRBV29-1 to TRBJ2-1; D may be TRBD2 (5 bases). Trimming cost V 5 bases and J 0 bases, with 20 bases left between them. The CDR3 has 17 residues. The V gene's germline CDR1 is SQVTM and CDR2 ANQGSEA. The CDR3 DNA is TGCAGCGTTCAAAGGACTGGATCCAGGAGCTCCTACAATGAGCAGTTCTTC. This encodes CSVQRTGSRSSYNEQFF.

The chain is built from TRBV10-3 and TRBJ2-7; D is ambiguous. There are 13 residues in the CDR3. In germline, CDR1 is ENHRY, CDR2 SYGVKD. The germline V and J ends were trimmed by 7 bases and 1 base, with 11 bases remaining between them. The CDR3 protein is CAITSGDSYEQYF. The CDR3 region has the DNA TGTGCCATCACCTCTGGGGATTCCTACGAGCAGTACTTC.

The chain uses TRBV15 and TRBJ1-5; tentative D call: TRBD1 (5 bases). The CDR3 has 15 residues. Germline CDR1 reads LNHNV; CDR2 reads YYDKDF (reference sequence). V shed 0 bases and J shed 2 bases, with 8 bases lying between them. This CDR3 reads CATSRDPQGNQPQHF. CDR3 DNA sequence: TGTGCCACCAGCAGAGATCCACAGGGCAATCAGCCCCAGCATTTT.

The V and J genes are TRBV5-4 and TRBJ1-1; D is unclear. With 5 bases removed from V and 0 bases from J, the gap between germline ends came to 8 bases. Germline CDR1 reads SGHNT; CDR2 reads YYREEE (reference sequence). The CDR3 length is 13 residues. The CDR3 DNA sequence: TGTGCCAGCAGTTCTACTCTGAACACTGAAGCTTTCTTT. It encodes CASSSTLNTEAFF.